This T cell receptor (beta chain) was sequenced in a study of blood T cells in healthy people across ages. Through a sample-barcoded 5' primer and a J-beta primer mix, a second PCR was run for roughly 6 to 12 cycles. Using its own MiXCR run on the 5' RACE reads, TCRdb lists one record per CDR3 protein. The sample lists more than 650,000 distinct CDR3 sequences; about 55% were seen once. The V gene's germline CDR1 is WNHNN and CDR2 SYGVQD (reference sequence). V was pared by 3 bases and J by 14 bases, with 23 bases of the junction left unmatched. The CDR3 length is 17 residues. This chain joins TRBV10-1 and TRBJ2-3; 7 bases map to TRBD1. The sample comprised blood. The clonotype originates from a man aged 80 or over in good health. The CDR3 coding sequence is TGCGCCAGCAGTGAAAAGGGTGGACAGGCCCCCCACAGATACGCGTATTTT. Amino acid sequence: CASSEKGGQAPHRYAYF.